The clone carrying this T cell receptor beta chain has more than one count but fewer than ten. This specimen belongs to a study of T cells in Graves' hyperthyroidism and ophthalmopathy. Germline lookup yields CDR1 SGHTS and CDR2 YDEGEE. V lost 3 bases and J lost 5; bases outside the gene matches: 5. The CDR3 contains 15 residues. RNA transcripts were the template for amplifying TCR beta CDR3 regions. TCR CDR3 underwent first-round RT-PCR with the HTBI primer set. Each CDR3 protein is one row after TCRdb ran MiXCR on the multiplex PCR reads. In the table there are over 700,000 distinct CDR3 sequences, around 20% of which are singletons.

The source of this sequence is a woman between 50 and 59 years old with Graves' hyperthyroidism that later progressed to Graves' ophthalmopathy. Specimen: blood. This chain connects TRBV5-8 to TRBJ1-5; TRBD1 matches at 10 bases. The CDR3 is CASSSETGGYQPQHF. For the CDR3, the DNA is TGTGCCAGCAGCTCGGAGACAGGGGGCTATCAGCCCCAGCATTTT.